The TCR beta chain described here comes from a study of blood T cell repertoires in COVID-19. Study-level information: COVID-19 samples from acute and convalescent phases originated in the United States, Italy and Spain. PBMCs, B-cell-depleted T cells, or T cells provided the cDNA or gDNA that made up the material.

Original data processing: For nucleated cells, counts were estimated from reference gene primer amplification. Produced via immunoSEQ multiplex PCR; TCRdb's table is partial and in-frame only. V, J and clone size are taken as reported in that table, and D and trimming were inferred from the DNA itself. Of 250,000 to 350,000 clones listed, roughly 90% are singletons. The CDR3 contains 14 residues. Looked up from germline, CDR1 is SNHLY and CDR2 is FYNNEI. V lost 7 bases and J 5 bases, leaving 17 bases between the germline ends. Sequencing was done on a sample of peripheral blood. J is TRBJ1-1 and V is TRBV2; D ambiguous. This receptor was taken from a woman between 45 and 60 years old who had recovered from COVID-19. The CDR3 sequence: CASIMELVGTEAFF. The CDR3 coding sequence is TGTGCCAGCATTATGGAGTTGGTCGGGACTGAAGCTTTCTTT.